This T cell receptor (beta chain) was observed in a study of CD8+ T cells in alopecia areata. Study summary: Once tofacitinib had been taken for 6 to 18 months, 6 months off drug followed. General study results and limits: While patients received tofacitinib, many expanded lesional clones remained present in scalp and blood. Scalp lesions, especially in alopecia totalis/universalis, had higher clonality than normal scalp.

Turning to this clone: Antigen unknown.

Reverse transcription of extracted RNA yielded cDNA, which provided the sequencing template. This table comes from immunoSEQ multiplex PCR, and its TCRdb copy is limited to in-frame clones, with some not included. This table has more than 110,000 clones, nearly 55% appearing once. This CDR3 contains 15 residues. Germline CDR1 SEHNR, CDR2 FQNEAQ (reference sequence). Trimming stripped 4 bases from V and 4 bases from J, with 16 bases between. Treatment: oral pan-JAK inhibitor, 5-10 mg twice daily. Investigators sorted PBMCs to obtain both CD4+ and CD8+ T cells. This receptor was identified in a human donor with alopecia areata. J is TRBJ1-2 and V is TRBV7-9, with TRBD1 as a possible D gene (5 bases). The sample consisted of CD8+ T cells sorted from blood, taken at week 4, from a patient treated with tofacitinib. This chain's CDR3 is CASSSQAGTRYGYTF. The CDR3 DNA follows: TGTGCCAGCAGCTCCCAGGCCGGGACTCGCTATGGCTACACCTTC.